A selection of T cell receptor beta chains follows, all from one sample in a study of OX40 agonist ivuxolimab in advanced cancers. The table came from immunoSEQ multiplex PCR; TCRdb's copy has only in-frame clones and leaves some out. The table lists just over 70,000 clones, 84% of them singletons. This specimen was CD4+ or CD8+ T cells sorted from blood, taken in a trial of the OX40 agonist ivuxolimab. These receptors all stem from an adult with an advanced solid tumor such as melanoma, head and neck, liver or kidney cancer. The CDR3 runs from the conserved cysteine through the conserved F or W. D genes are given only for firm matches. Size is stated for part of the rows, as once, few or many counts, or as a class when the clone is expanded.

V gene	J gene	clone size	D gene	CDR3 DNA	CDR3 protein
TRBV18	TRBJ2-2	NA	NA	TGTGCCAGCTCACCACCGAGGCAGGGAAGAAACACCGGGGAGCTGTTTTTT	CASSPPRQGRNTGELFF
TRBV30	TRBJ2-2	NA	TRBD2	TGTGCCTGGAGAAGGGCAGGTCAGCGGGGCACCGGGGAGCTGTTTTTT	CAWRRAGQRGTGELFF
TRBV9	TRBJ1-5	NA	NA	TGTGCCAGCAGCGGCTCCCCGAATAGCAATCAGCCCCAGCATTTT	CASSGSPNSNQPQHF
TRBV5-4	TRBJ2-3	NA	NA	TGTGCCAGCACCTCACGGGCGCTGGCTGCCGAGACAGATACGCAGTATTTT	CASTSRALAAETDTQYF
TRBV6-4	TRBJ1-2	few	NA	TGTGCCAGCAGTCTCTTGGGTACTTATGGCTACACCTTC	CASSLLGTYGYTF
TRBV27	TRBJ2-3	NA	TRBD2	TGTGCCAGCAGCTCACTAGCGGAGAGGGGAGATACGCAGTATTTT	CASSSLAERGDTQYF
TRBV7-8	TRBJ2-1	NA	NA	TGTGCCAGCAGCATTGTAAAAAGCTCCTACAATGAGCAGTTCTTC	CASSIVKSSYNEQFF
TRBV2	TRBJ1-4	NA	TRBD1	TGTGCCAGCAGGACGGACAGGGTTAATGAAAAACTGTTTTTT	CASRTDRVNEKLFF
TRBV27	TRBJ2-1	NA	NA	TGTGCCAGCAGTTTGGTGGGGCCCTACTACAATGAGCAGTTCTTC	CASSLVGPYYNEQFF
TRBV5-8	TRBJ1-5	NA	NA	TGTGCCAGCAGCCCGCGACTGGCGGGGGACCAGCCCCAGCATTTT	CASSPRLAGDQPQHF
TRBV11-2	TRBJ1-3	NA	NA	TGTGCCAGCAGCTTAGATCATTTACAGCCCTTCTCTGGAAACACCATATATTTT	CASSLDHLQPFSGNTIYF
TRBV18	TRBJ2-3	NA	NA	TGTGCCAGCGCACCCGGCAGGGCGGGAGATACGCAGTATTTT	CASAPGRAGDTQYF
TRBV6-1	TRBJ2-7	NA	TRBD1	TGTGCCAGCAGTGAGGGACAGGGCGTAGCCTACGAGCAGTACTTC	CASSEGQGVAYEQYF
TRBV11-1	TRBJ1-4	NA	NA	TGTGCCAGCAGCTCCCTGGAACCAGGGGCGGTGGAAAAACTGTTTTTT	CASSSLEPGAVEKLFF
TRBV7-3	TRBJ2-1	NA	TRBD2	TGTGCCAGCAGCTTCGGGAGGGAGTACAATGAGCAGTTCTTC	CASSFGREYNEQFF
TRBV9	TRBJ2-3	once	TRBD2	TGTGCCAGCAGCGTATTAGCGGGGGAGGTCACAGATACGCAGTATTTT	CASSVLAGEVTDTQYF
TRBV7-9	TRBJ2-7	few	TRBD2	TGTGCCAGCACCCGGGGCAGCGGGAAGGAGCAGTACTTC	CASTRGSGKEQYF
TRBV18	TRBJ1-3	NA	NA	TGTGCCAGCTCACCTCTAAGTCAGAGCTCTGGAAACACCATATATTTT	CASSPLSQSSGNTIYF